This T cell receptor beta chain was sequenced during a study of blood T cells in healthy people across ages. Per sample, extraction of total RNA gave at least 5.5 micrograms in every case. V shed 5 bases and J shed 0 bases, with 19 bases lying between them. CDR1 is KGHDR and CDR2 is SFDVKD in the germline V gene. This CDR3 spans 18 amino acids. Using a J-beta primer mix together with a sample-barcoded 5' primer, a second PCR was run for about 6 to 11 cycles. TCRdb redid the calling of the 5' RACE reads with MiXCR, one entry per CDR3 protein. Found here are hundreds of thousands of distinct CDR3 sequences, about 28% of them singletons; the top ten hold approximately 15%. This clonotype appeared many times.

The clonotype originates from an elderly woman in good health. The chain is built from TRBV24-1 and TRBJ2-1; D not resolved. Sequences were obtained from blood. CDR3 protein: CATSGGTLRRSSYNEQFF. In nucleotides, the CDR3 is TGTGCCACCAGTGGGGGAACATTACGGAGAAGCTCCTACAATGAGCAGTTCTTC.